This T cell receptor (beta chain) emerged from a study of T cells in Graves' hyperthyroidism and ophthalmopathy (dated by TCRdb to about 2019). For context, the study as a whole: Peripheral blood samples were taken at initial diagnosis, before any treatment was given. The approximately 98 discovery patients were randomly divided into training and test sets at a 7:3 ratio. Whether ophthalmopathy could be predicted prospectively was tested in an independent validation cohort made up of approximately 19 hyperthyroidism patients plus 17 patients who later progressed to ophthalmopathy. The paper reports TCR Vbeta CDR3 sequencing of 130 to 150 peripheral blood samples: 40 or so ophthalmopathy, under 80 hyperthyroidism and around 17 progressor patients. To identify TCR V-J signatures that set the groups apart, the researchers used a discovery cohort of 100 patients, made up of 43 with Graves' ophthalmopathy and about 59 with stable Graves' hyperthyroidism. After blood sampling, hyperthyroidism patients were treated with methimazole at a starting dose of 30 mg daily, and ophthalmopathy patients were treated with high-dose intravenous methylprednisolone. The study also compared thyroid tissue and blood T-cell repertoires from a handful of Graves' hyperthyroidism patients. General conclusions and limits of the study: No statistical method was used to set the sample size in advance, and investigators knew the group allocation. Most expanded thyroid clonotypes (frequency above 0.001) were also detected in blood, a finding suggesting that blood repertoires may reflect thyroid immune responses. In validation, the model predicted progression to ophthalmopathy a median of approximately 6.3 months before onset, with approximately 71% sensitivity and roughly 72% specificity. A model built on a 13 V-J signature distinguished ophthalmopathy from stable hyperthyroidism, reaching around 87% sensitivity and around 81% specificity in cross-validation and 80%/75% in testing.

Stable Graves' hyperthyroidism was defined as no progression to ophthalmopathy during 18 months of follow-up. Hyperthyroidism patients were newly diagnosed, had a disease duration of under 2 months, and were aged 18 to 65 years. Patients with uncontrolled infections, other autoimmune diseases, pregnancy or lactation were excluded. Diagnoses were based on clinical symptoms, serum thyroxine and TRAb, thyroid ultrasound and orbital computed tomography. PBMCs were isolated from 10 ml of fresh peripheral blood by Ficoll-Paque density gradient centrifugation. Trizol reagent was used to extract total RNA, and RNA quality was then checked on an Agilent 2100 Bioanalyzer. TCR beta CDR3 regions were amplified from RNA transcripts. A first-round RT-PCR of the TCR CDR3 used the HTBI primer set with the Qiagen OneStep RT-PCR kit. Libraries were constructed in a second round of multiplex PCR, after which size selection and purification were carried out. Libraries were sequenced paired-end with 100 bp reads on an Illumina HiSeq2000. The paper's processing steps were these. SOAPnuke was used to process the raw data, with reads discarded if the reads contained adapters or uncalled bases, had a mean Phred below 15, or lacked an exact constant-primer or identifier match. High-quality paired reads were merged with COPE v1.2.5, and unique nucleotide sequences were defined as clonotypes. Clonotypes were aligned to IMGT TRBV, TRBD and TRBJ reference segments using MiTCR v1.1. Analysis was restricted to V-J combinations with a frequency above 0.0001, which covered approximately 99% of repertoires. The TCS score was defined as F50 (clonal expansion) divided by E x V (chaos), with BLOSUM62-based TCRdist calculated between CDR3 peptides within each V-J. Welch's t-statistics and random forest reduced roughly 540 V-J features to roughly 13, which were used in a naive Bayes classifier (R e1071). TCRdb reanalyzed the raw reads on its own, using fastp at Q25 for trimming and MiXCR for clone calling, and kept in-frame beta chains. When rows share a CDR3 protein, they turn into one entry using the most common DNA and genes. These V and J calls are TCRdb output, not the study's own analysis. The sample yields around 520,000 distinct CDR3 sequences; approximately 15% were counted once. About 15% of the sample lies in the top ten.

V is clipped by 7 bases and J by 10 bases, and the sequence between their germline boundaries is 19 bases long. CDR3 length: 13 amino acids, cysteine to phenylalanine. The CDR3 DNA has 39 bases and is translated from base 1. For CDR1 and CDR2, the germline V gene lists MDHEN and SYDVKM. The sample holds many counts of this clonotype. Its binding antigen is unknown. No base quality information exists; no much larger clone differs at one position. The specimen was blood. The TCR was taken from a woman in her forties with Graves' hyperthyroidism. The V gene is TRBV28 and the J gene is TRBJ1-2; a tentative D match to TRBD1 spans 5 bases. The DNA reads TGTGCCAGCATCCTCCGGGGGGTCGACTCCTACACCTTC. This is translated as CASILRGVDSYTF.